This T cell receptor (beta chain) derives from a study of T cell changes during pregnancy in multiple sclerosis. The assay was immunoSEQ multiplex PCR, and TCRdb's table has in-frame clones only and misses some. The data show around 69,000 clones, with around 94% seen just once and roughly 2.1% held by the top ten. The CDR3 has 18 amino acids. Looked up from germline, CDR1 is SGHRS and CDR2 is YFSETQ. V shed 0 bases and J 0 bases; nucleotides not matched to a gene: 9. The V and J genes are TRBV5-1 and TRBJ2-1; 7 nucleotides agree with TRBD2. Sequencing used peripheral blood, obtained in the third trimester of pregnancy. The sequence came from a female donor in good health, enrolled as a control in a pregnancy study. The CDR3 loop reads CASSLDLTSESSYNEQFF. CDR3 bases: TGCGCCAGCAGCTTGGATCTAACTAGCGAGAGCTCCTACAATGAGCAGTTCTTC. The full variable domain, rest sourced from reference TRBV5-1 and TRBJ2-1, is KAGVTQTPRYLIKTRGQQVTLSCSPISGHRSVSWYQQTPGQGLQFLFEYFSETQRNKGNFPGRFSGRQFSNSRSEMNVSTLELGDSALYLCASSLDLTSESSYNEQFFGPGTRLTVL.